The 23 T cell receptor beta chains presented below share a single source sample, sequenced in a study of CXCR3-negative and CXCR3-positive naive CD8 T cells. Study-wide points: When CXCR3-positive naive cells were set against CXCR3-negative naive cells, the former had more hydrophobic TRB CDR3s.

Their specific antigens are unknown. The authors made the TRB cDNA libraries by 5' RACE using UMI labels. One entry per CDR3 protein, without DNA, is what TCRdb gives after re-calling the 5' RACE reads. Recorded for this sample: about 89,000 distinct CDR3 sequences. Sample: naive CXCR3+ CD8+ T cells from blood. The sample's subset: CD45RO-CCR7+CD27+CD95- naive CD8+ T cells expressing CXCR3 (TNR3+). The receptors were gathered from a human donor in good health. Some clones in this sample may be carry-over from other donors' samples.

The chain carries TRBV7-6 and TRBJ1-1. The CDR3 is 12 residues long. Germline CDR1 SGHVS, CDR2 FNYEAQ. The CDR3 region is CASSSNGAEAFF.

The rearrangement links TRBV7-2 to TRBJ2-1; TCRdb names TRBD1, which stays unverified in the absence of DNA. The germline V gene encodes CDR1 SGHTA and CDR2 FQGNSA. The CDR3 runs 17 residues. The CDR3 reads CASSLGREKSSYNEQFF.

This rearrangement joins TRBV6-2 or TRBV6-3 to TRBJ2-1. The CDR3 runs 11 residues. The V gene's germline CDR1 is MNHEY and CDR2 SVGEGT. CDR3 residues: CASSRSNEQFF.

This chain connects TRBV27 to TRBJ2-3; TCRdb indicates TRBD2, and absent DNA this call remains unverified. In germline, CDR1 is MNHEY, CDR2 SMNVEV (reference sequence). This CDR3 region has 15 residues. This CDR3 reads CASILTSGSTDTQYF.

The V call is TRBV20-1, the J call TRBJ2-7; TCRdb selects TRBD1, and the lack of DNA leaves this call unchecked. The CDR3 sequence is 14 residues long. Germline CDR1 DFQATT, CDR2 SNEGSKA (reference sequence). The CDR3 reads CSARGAGDWHEQYF.

V usage is TRBV11-2 and J usage is TRBJ2-3; TCRdb gives TRBD2 as the D gene, but with no DNA this cannot be confirmed. CDR3 length equals 15 residues. CDR1 and CDR2 from the germline V gene are SGHAT and FQNNGV. The CDR3 loop reads CASSPYLAGGDTQYF.

This chain joins TRBV29-1 and TRBJ2-7. CDR1 is SQVTM, CDR2 ANQGSEA, per germline. The CDR3 loop spans 14 amino acids. CDR3 sequence: CSVEDRRRRYEQYF.

The V and J genes are TRBV4-1 and TRBJ2-1; TCRdb proposes TRBD1, but this gene call is untestable without DNA. Germline CDR1 and CDR2: MGHRA and YSYEKL. This CDR3 is 15 amino acids long. This CDR3 is CASSVGQGLPSEQFF.

The rearrangement uses TRBV2 and TRBJ2-1. Germline V CDR1 and CDR2: SNHLY, FYNNEI. The CDR3 covers 12 residues. CDR3 residues: CASSVPQDEQFF. Looking up the rest from reference TRBV2 and TRBJ2-1 gives the full variable domain: EPEVTQTPSHQVTQMGQEVILRCVPISNHLYFYWYRQILGQKVEFLVSFYNNEISEKSEIFDDQFSVERPDGSNFTLKIRSTKLEDSAMYFCASSVPQDEQFFGPGTRLTVL.

This chain uses TRBV28 with TRBJ1-6; TCRdb proposes TRBD1, but this gene call is untestable without DNA. Germline CDR1 MDHEN, CDR2 SYDVKM. The CDR3 extends over 16 amino acids. CDR3 loop: CASRLTTGLENSPLHF.

V and J are TRBV29-1 and TRBJ1-2. Per germline, CDR1 SQVTM and CDR2 ANQGSEA. This CDR3 is 12 amino acids long. The CDR3 region is CSAATESFGYTF.

The chain links TRBV20-1 to TRBJ2-7; absent DNA, TCRdb's TRBD1 call cannot be checked. Germline CDR1 and CDR2: DFQATT and SNEGSKA (reference sequence). The CDR3 is 14 amino acids. CDR3 residues: CSAYTGGDTYEQYF.

The chain employs TRBV12-3 or TRBV12-4 and TRBJ1-5. The CDR3 runs to 14 residues. This CDR3 is CASSLSREDQPQHF.

The V and J genes are TRBV7-9 and TRBJ1-1; TCRdb returns TRBD1, unconfirmable since there is no DNA. The CDR3 runs 14 residues. CDR1 is SEHNR, CDR2 FQNEAQ, per germline (reference sequence). The CDR3 sequence: CASSGQMINTEAFF.

CDR3 amino acids: CASSPGTSNGELFF. V gene TRBV25-1 combines with J gene TRBJ2-2; the TCRdb call, TRBD2, lacks DNA for checking. The germline V gene encodes CDR1 MGHDK and CDR2 SYGVNS. The length of the CDR3 is 14 residues.

V is TRBV29-1 and J is TRBJ1-2; the TCRdb call, TRBD1, lacks DNA for checking. Per the germline V gene, CDR1 is SQVTM and CDR2 is ANQGSEA. This CDR3 spans 11 amino acids. CDR3 sequence reads: CSDGQTYGYTF.

V gene TRBV29-1 combines with J gene TRBJ2-7. CDR1 and CDR2 (germline): SQVTM, ANQGSEA. This CDR3 comprises 13 residues. CDR3 residues: CSVEDEVGYEQYF.

The chain links TRBV23-1 to TRBJ1-2; with no DNA, the TCRdb D assignment of TRBD1 cannot be verified. TRBV23-1 qualifies as an ORF whose function is uncertain. The CDR3 extends over 12 amino acids. CDR3 protein: CASTRQEEGYTF.

V and J are TRBV7-4 and TRBJ2-7; TCRdb designates TRBD2, a call that cannot be tested without DNA. There are 17 residues in the CDR3. Looked up from germline, CDR1 is SGHVT and CDR2 is SQSDAQ. The CDR3 protein is CASSLESPAEGSYEQYF.

The chain combines TRBV28 with TRBJ2-1; TCRdb outputs TRBD1, but without DNA this stays unchecked. The CDR3 has 14 amino acids. Per the germline V gene, CDR1 is MDHEN and CDR2 is SYDVKM. Here the CDR3 reads CASSSQTGVNEQFF.

V is TRBV4-1 and J is TRBJ2-7; with no DNA, the TCRdb D assignment of TRBD1 cannot be verified. Germline CDR1 is MGHRA and CDR2 is YSYEKL. This CDR3 spans 15 amino acids. This CDR3 reads CASSTGTGNPYEQYF.

This chain connects TRBV29-1 to TRBJ2-2; TCRdb picks TRBD1, but there is no DNA to check that call. The CDR3 runs to 12 residues. The V gene's germline CDR1 is SQVTM and CDR2 ANQGSEA. This chain's CDR3 is CSVPGRTGELFF.

The V gene is TRBV6-5, the J gene TRBJ1-1; TCRdb names TRBD1, which stays unverified in the absence of DNA. The CDR3 has 14 amino acids. Germline V CDR1 and CDR2: MNHEY, SVGAGI. The CDR3 region is CASSQYRADTEAFF.